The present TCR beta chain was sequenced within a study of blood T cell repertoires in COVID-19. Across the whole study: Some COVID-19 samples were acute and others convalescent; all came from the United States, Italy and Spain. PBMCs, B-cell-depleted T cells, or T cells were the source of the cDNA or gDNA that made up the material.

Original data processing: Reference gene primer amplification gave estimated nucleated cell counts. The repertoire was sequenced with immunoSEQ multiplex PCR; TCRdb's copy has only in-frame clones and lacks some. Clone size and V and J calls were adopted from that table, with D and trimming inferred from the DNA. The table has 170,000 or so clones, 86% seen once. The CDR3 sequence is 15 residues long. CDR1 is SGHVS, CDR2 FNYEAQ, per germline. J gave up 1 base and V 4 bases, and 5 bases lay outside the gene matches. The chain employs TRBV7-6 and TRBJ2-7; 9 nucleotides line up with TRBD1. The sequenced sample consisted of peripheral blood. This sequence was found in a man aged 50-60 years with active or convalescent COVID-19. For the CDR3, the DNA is TGTGCCAGCAGCTCGGGACAGGGCCCATCCTACGAGCAGTACTTC. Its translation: CASSSGQGPSYEQYF.